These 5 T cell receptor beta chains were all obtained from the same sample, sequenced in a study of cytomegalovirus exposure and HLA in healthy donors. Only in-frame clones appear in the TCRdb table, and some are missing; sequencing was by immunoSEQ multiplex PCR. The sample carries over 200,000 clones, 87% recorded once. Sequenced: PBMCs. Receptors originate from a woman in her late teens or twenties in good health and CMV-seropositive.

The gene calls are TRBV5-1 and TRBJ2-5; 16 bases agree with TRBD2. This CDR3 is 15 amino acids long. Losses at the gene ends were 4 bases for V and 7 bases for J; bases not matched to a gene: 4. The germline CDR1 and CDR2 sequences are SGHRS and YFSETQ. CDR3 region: CASSPGTSGRVTQYF. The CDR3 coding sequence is TGCGCCAGCAGCCCCGGGACTAGCGGGAGGGTGACCCAGTACTTC.

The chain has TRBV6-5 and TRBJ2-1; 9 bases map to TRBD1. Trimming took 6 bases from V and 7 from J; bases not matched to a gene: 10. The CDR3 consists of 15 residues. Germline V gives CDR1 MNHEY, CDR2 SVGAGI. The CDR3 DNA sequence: TGTGCCAGCAGCAAGACAGGGGGTGAAGTGAATGAGCAGTTCTTC. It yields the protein CASSKTGGEVNEQFF.

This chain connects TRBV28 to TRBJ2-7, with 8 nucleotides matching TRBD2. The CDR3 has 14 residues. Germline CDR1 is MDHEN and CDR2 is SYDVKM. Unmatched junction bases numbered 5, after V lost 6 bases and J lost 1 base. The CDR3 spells CASSILAGSYEQYF. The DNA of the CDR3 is TGTGCCAGCAGCATTTTAGCGGGGTCCTACGAGCAGTACTTC.

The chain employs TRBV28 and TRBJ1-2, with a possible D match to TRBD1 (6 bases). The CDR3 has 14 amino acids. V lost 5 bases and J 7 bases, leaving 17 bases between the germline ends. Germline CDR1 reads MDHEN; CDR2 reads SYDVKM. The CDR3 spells CASSPQGASAGYTF. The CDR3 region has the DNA TGTGCCAGCAGTCCACAGGGTGCTTCGGCTGGCTACACCTTC.

Here the CDR3 DNA reads TGTGCCAGCAGCGTAGCTACCGGGGGGAATAATCAGCCCCAGCATTTT. It encodes CASSVATGGNNQPQHF. The chain joins TRBV9 to TRBJ1-5; maybe TRBD1 (5 bases). Trimming stripped 0 bases from V and 4 bases from J, with 14 bases between. Germline V lookup: CDR1 SGDLS, CDR2 YYNGEE. This CDR3 comprises 16 residues.